This T cell receptor beta chain was found in a study of shared clonotypes between healthy human individuals. Comments on this clone: Its antigen is not identified.

Naive CD8 cells lacked CD45RO, underwent positive selection for CCR7 and left out terminally differentiated effector memory CD45RA+ cells. The V gene end was trimmed by 8 bases and the J gene end by 5 bases; junction bases not matched to a gene: 14. Germline V CDR1 and CDR2: LNHNV, YYDKDF (reference sequence). The CDR3 length is 16 residues. General study results and limits: Since donors were few, the genetic and exposure-history diversity represented was limited. Clonotypes not shared had lower generation probabilities than those common to all four donors.

Authors' methods: ImmunoSEQ output held junction-only sequences without quality scores, so filtering differed. Repertoires were generated with immunoSEQ multiplex PCR, while TCRdb's copy carries only in-frame clones and drops some. Clone size and V and J calls were adopted from that table, with D and trimming inferred from the DNA. The sample includes some 2,100,000 clones, about 93% of them seen just once. The chain combines TRBV15 with TRBJ2-1; TRBD2 agrees at 8 bases. This sequence was found in a man aged 18-30 years in good health. Some clones in this sample may be carry-over from other donors' samples. The sample consisted of naive CD8+ T cells from PBMCs. CDR3 residues: CATHPGGEGRNNEQFF. DNA of the CDR3: TGTGCCACCCACCCGGGGGGGGAGGGCCGCAACAATGAGCAGTTCTTC.